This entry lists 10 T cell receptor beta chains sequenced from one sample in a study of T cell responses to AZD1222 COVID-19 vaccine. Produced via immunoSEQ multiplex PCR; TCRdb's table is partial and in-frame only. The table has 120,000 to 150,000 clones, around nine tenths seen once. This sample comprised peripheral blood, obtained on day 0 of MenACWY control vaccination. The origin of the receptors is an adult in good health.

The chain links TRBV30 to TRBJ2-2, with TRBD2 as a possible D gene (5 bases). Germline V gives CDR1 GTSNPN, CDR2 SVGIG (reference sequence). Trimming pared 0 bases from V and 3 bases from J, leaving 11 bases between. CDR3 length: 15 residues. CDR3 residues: CAWSVRGVDTGELFF. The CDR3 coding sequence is TGTGCCTGGAGTGTACGGGGAGTAGACACCGGGGAGCTGTTTTTT. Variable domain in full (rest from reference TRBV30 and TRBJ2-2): SQTIHQWPATLVQPVGSPLSLECTVEGTSNPNLYWYRQAAGRGLQLLFYSVGIGQISSEVPQNLSASRPQDRQFILSSKKLLLSDSGFYLCAWSVRGVDTGELFFGEGSRLTVL.

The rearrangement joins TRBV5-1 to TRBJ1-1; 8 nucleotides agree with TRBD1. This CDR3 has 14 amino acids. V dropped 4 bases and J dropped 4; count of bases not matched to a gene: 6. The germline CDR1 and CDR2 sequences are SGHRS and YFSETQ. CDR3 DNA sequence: TGCGCCAGCAGCACAACAGGGGGTTTCACTGAAGCTTTCTTT. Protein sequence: CASSTTGGFTEAFF.

The CDR3 nucleotides read TGTGCCAGCAGCCAAGATAGGGTCTATGGCTACACCTTC. Residues: CASSQDRVYGYTF. J is TRBJ1-2 and V is TRBV7-2; no reliable D call. The CDR3 runs 13 residues. V lost 5 bases to trimming and J lost 4 bases, with 11 bases between them. Germline CDR1 and CDR2: SGHTA and FQGNSA.

CDR3 sequence reads: CASNLKGAYGYTF. The CDR3 DNA reads as TGTGCCAGCAACCTCAAGGGGGCCTATGGCTACACCTTC. The chain is built from TRBV28 and TRBJ1-2, with TRBD1 identical over 7 bases. The V segment lost 7 bases and the J segment 4 bases; nucleotides outside the gene matches: 6. The length of the CDR3 is 13 residues. Germline V CDR1 and CDR2: MDHEN, SYDVKM.

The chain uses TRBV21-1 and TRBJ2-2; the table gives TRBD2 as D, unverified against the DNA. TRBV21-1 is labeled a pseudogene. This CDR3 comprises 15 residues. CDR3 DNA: TGTGCCACTCCGGAGGACCATTGGGGCACCGGGGAGCTGTTTTTT. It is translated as CATPEDHWGTGELFF.

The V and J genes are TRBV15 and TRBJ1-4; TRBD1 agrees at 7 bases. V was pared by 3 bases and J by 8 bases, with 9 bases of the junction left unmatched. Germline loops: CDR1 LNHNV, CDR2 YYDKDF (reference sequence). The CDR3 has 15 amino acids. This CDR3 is CATSSGGTVGEKLFF. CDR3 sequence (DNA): TGTGCCACCAGCAGCGGAGGGACAGTGGGGGAAAAACTGTTTTTT. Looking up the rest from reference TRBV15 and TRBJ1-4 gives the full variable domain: DAMVIQNPRYQVTQFGKPVTLSCSQTLNHNVMYWYQQKSSQAPKLLFHYYDKDFNNEADTPDNFQSRRPNTSFCFLDIRSPGLGDTAMYLCATSSGGTVGEKLFFGSGTQLSVL.

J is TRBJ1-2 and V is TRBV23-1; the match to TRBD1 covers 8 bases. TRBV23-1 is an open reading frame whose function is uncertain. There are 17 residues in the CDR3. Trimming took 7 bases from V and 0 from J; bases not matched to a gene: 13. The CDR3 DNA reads TGCGCCAGCATACCGGGACAGGCTCGTAGGGCTAACTATGGCTACACCTTC. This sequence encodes CASIPGQARRANYGYTF.

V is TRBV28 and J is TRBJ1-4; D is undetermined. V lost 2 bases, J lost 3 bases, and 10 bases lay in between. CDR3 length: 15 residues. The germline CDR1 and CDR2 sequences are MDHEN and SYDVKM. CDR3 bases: TGTGCCAGCAGTTTAGGAGGGCGGCCTAATGAAAAACTGTTTTTT. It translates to CASSLGGRPNEKLFF.

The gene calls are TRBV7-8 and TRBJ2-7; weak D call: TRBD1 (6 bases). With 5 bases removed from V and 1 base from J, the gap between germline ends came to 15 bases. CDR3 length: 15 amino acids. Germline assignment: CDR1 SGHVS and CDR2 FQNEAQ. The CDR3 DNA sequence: TGTGCCAGCAGCCTGACAGGTAAAGGGTCCTACGAGCAGTACTTC. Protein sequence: CASSLTGKGSYEQYF.

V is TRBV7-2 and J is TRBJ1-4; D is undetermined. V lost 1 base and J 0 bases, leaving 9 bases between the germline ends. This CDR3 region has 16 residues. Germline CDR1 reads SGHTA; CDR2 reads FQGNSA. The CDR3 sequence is CASSLVAGATNEKLFF. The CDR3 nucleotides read TGTGCCAGCAGCTTAGTTGCAGGAGCAACTAATGAAAAACTGTTTTTT. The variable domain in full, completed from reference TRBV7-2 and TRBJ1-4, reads GAGVSQSPSNKVTEKGKDVELRCDPISGHTALYWYRQSLGQGLEFLIYFQGNSAPDKSGLPSDRFSAERTGGSVSTLTIQRTQQEDSAVYLCASSLVAGATNEKLFFGSGTQLSVL.